What follows are 26 T cell receptor beta chains derived from one specimen sequenced in a study of vaccination and CD4 T cells after COVID-19. For these receptors, no antigen is known. Sequence data for DNA of cultured CD4+ T cells were generated by the Oncomine TCR Beta short-read assay. TCRdb re-called the PCR reads through MiXCR, storing one row per CDR3 protein. The sample lists approximately 15,000 distinct CDR3 sequences, roughly three fifths occurring once. Treatment reported: roughly ten-day PBMC culture with coronavirus spike peptide pools or control peptides (ViraFEST assay). Sequencing was performed on CD4+ T cells from blood, cultured in vitro, taken after SARS-CoV-2 vaccination. The receptors stem from a human donor who had recovered from COVID-19.

The rearrangement uses TRBV27 and TRBJ2-2; a weak D match, TRBD2 (5 bases). Deletions cut 8 bases from V and 5 bases from J, with 12 bases between. CDR1 is MNHEY, CDR2 SMNVEV, per germline (reference sequence). The CDR3 totals 13 residues. CDR3 protein: CASSKGRTGELFF. The CDR3 coding sequence is TGTGCCAGCTCTAAAGGGAGAACCGGGGAGCTGTTTTTT.

This clonotype was counted only a few times. The CDR3 spells CASSLLGAATEAFF. CDR3 sequence (DNA): TGTGCCAGCAGCCTGCTAGGGGCGGCAACTGAAGCTTTCTTT. The genes are TRBV28 and TRBJ1-1; possibly TRBD1 for D (5 bases). CDR3 size: 14 residues. Trimming stripped 6 bases from V and 5 bases from J, with 16 bases between. Germline V gives CDR1 MDHEN, CDR2 SYDVKM.

The genes are TRBV7-2 and TRBJ1-2; D gene uncertain. The CDR3 spans 13 residues. Germline V gene lookup returns CDR1 SGHTA and CDR2 FQGNSA. The V gene lost 0 bases and the J gene lost 5 bases, with 7 bases spanning the gap. The CDR3 loop is CASSLAQNYGYTF. In DNA form, the CDR3 reads TGTGCCAGCAGCTTAGCACAGAATTATGGCTACACCTTC. Drawing the rest from reference TRBV7-2 and TRBJ1-2, the complete variable domain is GAGVSQSPSNKVTEKGKDVELRCDPISGHTALYWYRQSLGQGLEFLIYFQGNSAPDKSGLPSDRFSAERTGGSVSTLTIQRTQQEDSAVYLCASSLAQNYGYTFGSGTRLTVV.

This clonotype was observed a handful of times. The rearrangement joins TRBV20-1 to TRBJ1-1, with 11 nucleotides matching TRBD1. Germline CDR1 DFQATT, CDR2 SNEGSKA (reference sequence). After removal of 7 bases from V and 5 bases from J, the junction contained 15 bases not matched to a gene. CDR3 length: 16 amino acids. This CDR3 is CSGEKGTGGDWTEAFF. For the CDR3, the DNA is TGCAGTGGCGAGAAAGGGACAGGGGGTGATTGGACTGAAGCTTTCTTT.

This clonotype was seen just once. The V and J genes are TRBV21-1 and TRBJ2-1; the table calls TRBD2, which could not be checked here. TRBV21-1 is reported as a pseudogene. The length of the CDR3 is 14 residues. The CDR3: CASSRLRARNEQFF. CDR3 DNA: TGTGCCAGCAGCCGCTTGCGGGCCCGGAATGAGCAGTTCTTC.

The chain links TRBV11-3 to TRBJ2-5; TRBD1 is a possible D gene (6 bases). From germline, CDR1 is SGHNT and CDR2 YENEEA. The CDR3 contains 15 residues. Between the trimmed V and J ends, which lost 5 bases and 7 bases, there was a span of 20 bases. CDR3 amino acids: CASSDTPVRRGTQYF. The CDR3 nucleotides read TGTGCCAGCAGCGACACCCCCGTGCGCAGGGGGACCCAGTACTTC.

The chain is built from TRBV21-1 and TRBJ2-7; the table's D call TRBD1 went unverified against the DNA. TRBV21-1 is a recognized pseudogene. The CDR3 has 16 amino acids. The CDR3 loop is CASSKVPAGPNYEQYF. In DNA, the CDR3 is TGTGCCAGCAGCAAAGTCCCAGCCGGGCCAAACTACGAGCAGTACTTC.

The V call is TRBV7-3, the J call TRBJ1-6; the match to TRBD1 covers 9 bases. V was clipped by 6 bases and J by 8 bases; unmatched bases: 8. CDR1 SGHTA and CDR2 FQGTGA come from the germline V gene. The CDR3 contains 15 residues. CDR3 sequence (DNA): TGTGCCAGCAGTTCTCAGACAGGGGGGGATTCACCCCTCCACTTT. It specifies CASSSQTGGDSPLHF.

This chain links TRBV10-1 with TRBJ1-2, with D perhaps matching TRBD1 (5 bases). Looked up from germline, CDR1 is WNHNN and CDR2 is SYGVQD (reference sequence). The CDR3 covers 13 residues. V was pared by 5 bases and J by 3 bases, with 10 bases between. The CDR3: CASSLRGDYGYTF. DNA of the CDR3: TGCGCCAGCAGTCTGCGAGGGGACTATGGCTACACCTTC.

The chain carries TRBV28 and TRBJ2-5; 9 bases match TRBD1. This CDR3 region has 15 residues. Looked up from germline, CDR1 is MDHEN and CDR2 is SYDVKM. V lost 5 bases and J lost 5; bases outside the gene matches: 9. The CDR3 reads CASSRPGQGFETQYF. The CDR3 DNA is TGTGCCAGCAGTAGACCGGGACAGGGTTTCGAGACCCAGTACTTC.

The gene calls are TRBV10-1 and TRBJ2-2, with TRBD1 matching 8 bases. Germline V gene data show CDR1 as WNHNN and CDR2 as SYGVQD (reference sequence). With 6 bases clipped from V and 10 bases from J, the junction kept 7 bases outside the gene matches. This CDR3 has 13 amino acids. For the CDR3, the DNA is TGCGCCAGCAGGGCCTCAGGGGGCGCGGAGCTGTTTTTT. It translates to CASRASGGAELFF.

V usage is TRBV27 and J usage is TRBJ1-2, with D possibly matching TRBD1 (6 bases). Germline CDR1 and CDR2: MNHEY and SMNVEV (reference sequence). The CDR3 has 13 amino acids. V was shortened by 8 bases and J by 2 bases, with 12 bases between the two germline ends. CDR3 loop: CASGTGHNYGYTF. The CDR3 coding sequence is TGTGCCAGCGGAACAGGGCACAACTATGGCTACACCTTC.

This sequence joins TRBV19 and TRBJ1-2, with D unresolved. The CDR3 runs 14 residues. V lost 8 bases and J lost 5, with 18 bases in between. Germline-derived CDR1 and CDR2 are LNHDA and SQIVND (reference sequence). The CDR3 region is CASHPRRSLYGYTF. DNA of the CDR3: TGTGCCAGTCATCCTCGCAGGAGCCTTTATGGCTACACCTTC.

This clonotype was detected only a few times. The rearrangement uses TRBV20-1 and TRBJ1-2; D uncertain. Germline V lookup: CDR1 DFQATT, CDR2 SNEGSKA (reference sequence). CDR3 length: 11 amino acids. The ends were cut back, 7 bases at V and 4 bases at J, with 10 bases in the middle. CDR3 sequence (DNA): TGCAGTGTTTGGGCGATCTATGGCTACACCTTC. Translating it yields CSVWAIYGYTF.

The rearrangement links TRBV19 to TRBJ2-3, with 11 nucleotides matching TRBD2. V was clipped by 4 bases and J by 0 bases; unmatched bases: 3. The CDR3 extends over 16 amino acids. Looked up from germline, CDR1 is LNHDA and CDR2 is SQIVND (reference sequence). The CDR3 region is CASSTRTSGSTDTQYF. In nucleotides, the CDR3 is TGTGCCAGTAGTACCCGGACTAGCGGGAGCACAGATACGCAGTATTTT.

This clonotype has more than one count but fewer than ten. This chain uses TRBV15 with TRBJ1-1; maybe TRBD1 (5 bases). The CDR3 sequence is 14 residues long. V gave up 3 bases and J gave up 0 bases, with 8 bases separating them. Looked up from germline, CDR1 is LNHNV and CDR2 is YYDKDF (reference sequence). CDR3 bases: TGTGCCACCAGCAGGGCAGGGCTGAACACTGAAGCTTTCTTT. Its protein product is CATSRAGLNTEAFF.

The chain is built from TRBV2 and TRBJ1-5; D remains unclear. The CDR3 sequence is 14 residues long. Germline V gene lookup returns CDR1 SNHLY and CDR2 FYNNEI. The V end was cut by 5 bases, the J end by 5 bases, with 13 bases between. CDR3: CASSPRESYQPQHF. The CDR3 nucleotides are TGTGCCAGCAGTCCAAGGGAGTCTTATCAGCCCCAGCATTTT. The variable domain in full, with the rest retrieved from reference TRBV2 and TRBJ1-5, is EPEVTQTPSHQVTQMGQEVILRCVPISNHLYFYWYRQILGQKVEFLVSFYNNEISEKSEIFDDQFSVERPDGSNFTLKIRSTKLEDSAMYFCASSPRESYQPQHFGDGTRLSIL.

CDR3 sequence: CASSASGQGIEAFF. The DNA of the CDR3 is TGTGCCAGCAGTGCCTCGGGACAGGGGATTGAAGCTTTCTTT. The chain combines TRBV6-1 with TRBJ1-1, with 10 positions matching TRBD1. CDR3 length: 14 amino acids. Germline CDR1 reads MNHNS; CDR2 reads SASEGT. V gave up 4 bases and J gave up 7 bases; unmatched junction bases: 6.

The chain employs TRBV7-2 and TRBJ1-2, with a weak D call TRBD1 (5 bases). The CDR3 has 11 residues. With 5 bases removed from V and 11 bases from J, the gap between germline ends came to 12 bases. Germline V gene lookup returns CDR1 SGHTA and CDR2 FQGNSA. This CDR3 is CASSLLTDYTF. The CDR3 DNA sequence: TGTGCCAGCAGCCTCCTGACAGATTACACCTTC.

The V and J genes are TRBV10-3 and TRBJ1-2; D ambiguous. Trimming shortened V by 2 bases and J by 2 bases, and 6 bases separated the two germline ends. The germline V gene encodes CDR1 ENHRY and CDR2 SYGVKD. This CDR3 contains 13 residues. This CDR3 is CAISEDGNYGYTF. The CDR3 region has the DNA TGTGCCATCAGTGAGGACGGAAACTATGGCTACACCTTC.

V usage is TRBV18 and J usage is TRBJ2-1; D is perhaps TRBD1 or TRBD2 (5 bases each). The CDR3 covers 17 residues. Per germline, CDR1 KGHSH and CDR2 LQKENI. The V and J ends lost 7 bases and 5 bases respectively, with 24 bases between them. In DNA, the CDR3 is TGTGCCAGCTTCCCCCTGGAATGGGACGGGGCCAACAATGAGCAGTTCTTC. Translating it yields CASFPLEWDGANNEQFF. The full variable domain, in which reference TRBV18 and TRBJ2-1 provide the parts outside the CDR3, is NAGVMQNPRHLVRRRGQEARLRCSPMKGHSHVYWYRQLPEEGLKFMVYLQKENIIDESGMPKERFSAEFPKEGPSILRIQQVVRGDSAAYFCASFPLEWDGANNEQFFGPGTRLTVL.

This clonotype has more than one count but fewer than ten. This rearrangement joins TRBV12-3 or TRBV12-4 to TRBJ1-5; a possible D gene is TRBD1 (6 bases). This CDR3 has 15 residues. Trimming removed 7 bases from V and 6 bases from J, with 19 bases in between. For the CDR3, the DNA is TGTGCCAGCACCAAAACAGGGCAGGGGCTTCAGCCCCAGCATTTT. Amino acid sequence: CASTKTGQGLQPQHF.

The J gene is TRBJ2-1, the V gene TRBV11-3; maybe TRBD2 (6 bases). V lost 5 bases and J 1 base, leaving 12 bases between the germline ends. The germline gives CDR1 SGHNT, CDR2 YENEEA. This CDR3 contains 15 residues. The DNA for the CDR3 is TGTGCCAGCAGCCTAGGGACTCAGTCCTACAATGAGCAGTTCTTC. Encoded protein: CASSLGTQSYNEQFF.

The chain has TRBV6-1 and TRBJ1-2, with D unresolved. V lost 6 bases and J lost 2, with 10 bases in between. Germline CDR1 reads MNHNS; CDR2 reads SASEGT. The CDR3 is 13 amino acids. The CDR3 sequence: CASSSDGNYGYTF. CDR3 coding DNA: TGTGCCAGCAGCTCCGACGGAAACTATGGCTACACCTTC.

This clonotype was observed a single time. This chain uses TRBV20-1 with TRBJ1-1; D is uncertain. The CDR3 sequence is 15 residues long. V was shortened by 6 bases and J by 6 bases, with 23 bases between the two germline ends. Germline V gives CDR1 DFQATT, CDR2 SNEGSKA (reference sequence). The CDR3 protein is CSASRAQTRFPEAFF. CDR3 DNA sequence: TGCAGTGCCTCTAGGGCACAGACGAGGTTCCCTGAAGCTTTCTTT.

V is TRBV7-2 and J is TRBJ1-1; a possible D gene is TRBD1 (5 bases). The V gene's germline CDR1 is SGHTA and CDR2 FQGNSA. The CDR3 runs to 15 residues. V dropped 3 bases and J dropped 1 base, with 12 bases sitting between them. CDR3 amino acids: CASSLMGRQNTEAFF. CDR3 DNA: TGTGCCAGCAGCTTGATGGGACGGCAGAACACTGAAGCTTTCTTT. The full variable domain, rest sourced from reference TRBV7-2 and TRBJ1-1, is GAGVSQSPSNKVTEKGKDVELRCDPISGHTALYWYRQSLGQGLEFLIYFQGNSAPDKSGLPSDRFSAERTGGSVSTLTIQRTQQEDSAVYLCASSLMGRQNTEAFFGQGTRLTVV.